The 27 T cell receptor beta chains below were found in one sample sequenced in a study of shared clonotypes between healthy human individuals. It was CD45RO-negative cells, positively selected for CCR7, that made up naive CD8 cells, with terminally differentiated effector memory CD45RA+ cells excluded. This table comes from immunoSEQ multiplex PCR, and its TCRdb copy is limited to in-frame clones, with some not included. The sample includes about 590,000 clones, roughly 95% seen only once; the top ten take around 0.097%. Sequenced: naive CD8+ T cells sorted from blood. The source of these receptors is a woman aged 25 to 45 in good health.

The genes are TRBV6-1 and TRBJ2-7; no reliable D call. V lost 2 bases and J 3 bases, leaving 11 bases between the germline ends. This CDR3 contains 14 residues. Germline V lookup: CDR1 MNHNS, CDR2 SASEGT. The CDR3 loop reads CASSEWNPYYEQYF. The CDR3 DNA is TGTGCCAGCAGTGAATGGAACCCTTACTACGAGCAGTACTTC.

This chain links TRBV28 with TRBJ2-7; 8 positions match TRBD1. With 3 bases clipped from V and 2 bases from J, the junction kept 3 bases outside the gene matches. The germline V gene encodes CDR1 MDHEN and CDR2 SYDVKM. This CDR3 is 14 amino acids long. CDR3 nucleotide sequence: TGTGCCAGCAGTTTGAGCAGGGGGCCCTACGAGCAGTACTTC. Translating it yields CASSLSRGPYEQYF.

The J gene is TRBJ2-7, the V gene TRBV27; D is undetermined. In germline, CDR1 is MNHEY, CDR2 SMNVEV (reference sequence). V lost 2 bases, J lost 6 bases, and 11 bases lay in between. The CDR3 loop spans 13 amino acids. The CDR3 spells CASSLGLGPEQYF. In nucleotides, the CDR3 is TGTGCCAGCAGTTTAGGTCTAGGGCCCGAGCAGTACTTC.

The gene calls are TRBV11-2 and TRBJ2-5; D remains unclear. CDR3 length: 12 residues. The V end was cut by 1 base, the J end by 5 bases, with 5 bases between. Germline CDR1 is SGHAT and CDR2 is FQNNGV. CDR3 in DNA: TGTGCCAGCAGCTTAGGGGCGGAGACCCAGTACTTC. The encoded protein is CASSLGAETQYF.

V usage is TRBV4-2 and J usage is TRBJ2-7; 10 bases agree with TRBD2. The length of the CDR3 is 16 residues. The ends lost 0 bases at V and 3 bases at J; junction bases unmatched: 5. CDR1 and CDR2 (germline): LGHNA, YNFKEQ. For the CDR3, the DNA is TGTGCCAGCAGCCAAGAAAGCGGGAGGGCCTACTACGAGCAGTACTTC. As protein: CASSQESGRAYYEQYF.

This rearrangement joins TRBV2 to TRBJ2-7; 9 nucleotides agree with TRBD1. The CDR3 contains 17 residues. Germline V CDR1 and CDR2: SNHLY, FYNNEI. V gave up 1 base and J gave up 2 bases; unmatched junction bases: 9. For the CDR3, the DNA is TGTGCCAGCAGTGAAGGGGAGTTGGGGACAGGGACCTACGAGCAGTACTTC. This codes for CASSEGELGTGTYEQYF.

This chain uses TRBV4-2 with TRBJ2-7, with TRBD2 identical over 11 bases. The V gene's germline CDR1 is LGHNA and CDR2 YNFKEQ. The V gene end was trimmed by 1 base and the J gene end by 2 bases; junction bases not matched to a gene: 7. The CDR3 totals 17 residues. CDR3 sequence reads: CASSQGRGLAVTYEQYF. The CDR3 nucleotides are TGTGCCAGCAGCCAAGGCAGGGGACTAGCGGTTACCTACGAGCAGTACTTC.

The chain carries TRBV7-9 and TRBJ2-7, with D hard to call. Deletions cut 4 bases from V and 2 bases from J, with 12 bases between. This CDR3 comprises 14 residues. From germline, CDR1 is SEHNR and CDR2 FQNEAQ (reference sequence). The CDR3 loop is CASSSLGRTYEQYF. In nucleotides, the CDR3 is TGTGCCAGCAGCTCTCTCGGACGGACCTACGAGCAGTACTTC. Full variable domain (missing parts from reference TRBV7-9 and TRBJ2-7): DTGVSQNPRHKITKRGQNVTFRCDPISEHNRLYWYRQTLGQGPEFLTYFQNEAQLEKSRLLSDRFSAERPKGSFSTLEIQRTEQGDSAMYLCASSSLGRTYEQYFGPGTRLTVT.

The rearrangement joins TRBV5-1 to TRBJ2-7; D unclear. The CDR3 loop spans 13 amino acids. V gave up 0 bases and J gave up 2 bases, with 6 bases separating them. Germline V gene lookup returns CDR1 SGHRS and CDR2 YFSETQ. CDR3 residues: CASSLERTYEQYF. Written as DNA, the CDR3 is TGCGCCAGCAGCTTGGAGAGAACCTACGAGCAGTACTTC.

This chain joins TRBV5-4 and TRBJ1-2; D uncertain. The V end lost 4 bases, the J end lost 0 bases, and 13 bases lay between the germline ends. CDR3 length: 15 amino acids. The V gene's germline CDR1 is SGHNT and CDR2 YYREEE (reference sequence). Here the CDR3 reads CASSPQTGSNYGYTF. CDR3 coding DNA: TGTGCCAGCAGCCCCCAGACGGGTTCTAACTATGGCTACACCTTC.

The chain uses TRBV5-5 and TRBJ2-1; D is possibly TRBD2 (5 bases). Trimming took off 3 bases at V and 8 bases at J, with 12 bases between the two ends. The CDR3 has 13 residues. Looked up from germline, CDR1 is SGHKS and CDR2 is YYEKEE (reference sequence). CDR3 DNA: TGTGCCAGCAGCTCTCGTCGGGGAGATGAGCAGTTCTTC. This encodes CASSSRRGDEQFF.

V usage is TRBV27 and J usage is TRBJ2-7; D could derive from TRBD1 or TRBD2 (5 bases each). CDR3 length equals 16 residues. Germline V gene lookup returns CDR1 MNHEY and CDR2 SMNVEV (reference sequence). Trimming left V 2 bases short and J 1 base short, with 15 bases between. Here the CDR3 reads CASSLRRRDGSYEQYF. DNA for the CDR3: TGTGCCAGCAGTTTAAGGCGCCGGGACGGATCCTACGAGCAGTACTTC.

The chain joins TRBV27 to TRBJ1-1; D may be TRBD1 (5 bases). The V end lost 6 bases, the J end lost 4 bases, and 15 bases lay between the germline ends. The V gene's germline CDR1 is MNHEY and CDR2 SMNVEV (reference sequence). There are 14 residues in the CDR3. The CDR3 reads CASSWGEGLTEAFF. Written as DNA, the CDR3 is TGTGCCAGCAGCTGGGGGGAAGGGCTCACTGAAGCTTTCTTT.

This chain links TRBV7-9 with TRBJ2-7; 9 bases map to TRBD2. The germline gives CDR1 SEHNR, CDR2 FQNEAQ (reference sequence). The V segment lost 1 base and the J segment 3 bases; nucleotides outside the gene matches: 7. This CDR3 has 16 residues. The CDR3 DNA reads TGTGCCAGCAGCTTAGTCGAGGCTAGCGGGAACTACGAGCAGTACTTC. Encoded protein: CASSLVEASGNYEQYF.

The V call is TRBV30, the J call TRBJ1-1; maybe TRBD1 (5 bases). The CDR3 length is 13 residues. The V end was cut by 0 bases, the J end by 7 bases, with 12 bases between. Germline assignment: CDR1 GTSNPN and CDR2 SVGIG (reference sequence). The CDR3 here is CAWSVTWGGEAFF. The DNA of the CDR3 is TGTGCCTGGAGTGTTACTTGGGGGGGTGAAGCTTTCTTT.

This sequence joins TRBV6-1 and TRBJ1-5; TRBD1 matches at 7 bases. There are 15 residues in the CDR3. After removal of 7 bases from V and 6 bases from J, the junction contained 12 bases not matched to a gene. Germline values: CDR1 MNHNS, CDR2 SASEGT. CDR3 DNA: TGTGCCAGCATAGAAAGAGGGGGCGTTGGTCAGCCCCAGCATTTT. Residues: CASIERGGVGQPQHF.

The chain combines TRBV10-2 with TRBJ2-7; TRBD1 agrees at 7 bases. The length of the CDR3 is 15 residues. With V trimmed by 0 bases and J by 2 bases, 4 bases remained unmatched. CDR1 WSHSY and CDR2 SAAADI come from the germline V gene. CDR3 nucleotide sequence: TGCGCCAGCAGTGAGTCAGGGGGCGATACCTACGAGCAGTACTTC. It specifies CASSESGGDTYEQYF.

The chain has TRBV4-1 and TRBJ1-5; D ambiguous. Per the germline V gene, CDR1 is MGHRA and CDR2 is YSYEKL. Between the trimmed V and J ends, which lost 4 bases and 4 bases, there was a span of 11 bases. The CDR3 spans 14 residues. CDR3 sequence: CASSLPGPNQPQHF. The DNA for the CDR3 is TGCGCCAGCAGCCTACCGGGCCCTAATCAGCCCCAGCATTTT.

The rearrangement links TRBV5-1 to TRBJ2-7; 7 bases are shared with TRBD1. The CDR3 spans 14 residues. With 4 bases clipped from V and 5 bases from J, the junction kept 9 bases outside the gene matches. Germline values: CDR1 SGHRS, CDR2 YFSETQ. Written as DNA, the CDR3 is TGCGCCAGCAGCGTGTACAGGGGTAGGGACGAGCAGTACTTC. This sequence encodes CASSVYRGRDEQYF.

This chain links TRBV7-9 with TRBJ2-7; no firm D call. V gave up 5 bases and J gave up 4 bases, with 12 bases separating them. Germline V gene lookup returns CDR1 SEHNR and CDR2 FQNEAQ (reference sequence). The CDR3 spans 13 residues. CDR3 coding DNA: TGTGCCAGCAGCACAAGTAGGGAATACGAGCAGTACTTC. This translates into CASSTSREYEQYF.

This chain connects TRBV14 to TRBJ1-1; D ambiguous. The length of the CDR3 is 17 residues. Trimming removed 1 base at V and 1 base at J, with 16 bases between. CDR1 and CDR2 (germline): SGHDN, FVKESK. CDR3: CASSQGEKGFANTEAFF. CDR3 in DNA: TGTGCCAGCAGCCAAGGGGAAAAAGGGTTCGCGAACACTGAAGCTTTCTTT.

The genes are TRBV9 and TRBJ2-7; 8 positions match TRBD2. CDR3 length: 16 residues. CDR1 SGDLS and CDR2 YYNGEE come from the germline V gene. The V gene end was trimmed by 3 bases and the J gene end by 0 bases; junction bases not matched to a gene: 8. As DNA, the CDR3 is TGTGCCAGCAGCGCATTCTCGAGCGGGAGCTCCTACGAGCAGTACTTC. It encodes CASSAFSSGSSYEQYF. Looking up the rest from reference TRBV9 and TRBJ2-7 gives the full variable domain: DSGVTQTPKHLITATGQRVTLRCSPRSGDLSVYWYQQSLDQGLQFLIQYYNGEERAKGNILERFSAQQFPDLHSELNLSSLELGDSALYFCASSAFSSGSSYEQYFGPGTRLTVT.

The chain carries TRBV27 and TRBJ1-5; maybe TRBD1 (5 bases). This CDR3 has 17 residues. The germline CDR1 and CDR2 sequences are MNHEY and SMNVEV (reference sequence). V dropped 0 bases and J dropped 3 bases, with 15 bases sitting between them. Here the CDR3 reads CASSLSMQGLYNQPQHF. The CDR3 region has the DNA TGTGCCAGCAGTTTATCGATGCAGGGATTATACAATCAGCCCCAGCATTTT.

The V and J genes are TRBV5-7 and TRBJ2-7; TRBD1 aligns across 7 bases. TRBV5-7 is placed among ORFs of uncertain function. V shed 2 bases and J 1 base; nucleotides not matched to a gene: 3. This CDR3 has 14 residues. The CDR3 DNA sequence: TGTGCCAGCAGCTTAGAGACAGGGTCCTACGAGCAGTACTTC. Translated, it gives CASSLETGSYEQYF.

This chain uses TRBV7-3 with TRBJ2-7; 7 bases align to TRBD2. Germline V gene sequence: CDR1 SGHTA, CDR2 FQGTGA. Trimming removed 1 base from V and 5 bases from J; junction bases left unmatched: 2. The CDR3 sequence is 13 residues long. The CDR3 spells CASSLKAGDEQYF. DNA of the CDR3: TGTGCCAGCAGCTTAAAGGCGGGGGACGAGCAGTACTTC.

The genes are TRBV29-1 and TRBJ1-3; D not resolved. The germline V and J ends were trimmed by 7 bases and 5 bases, with 15 bases remaining between them. The CDR3 loop spans 13 amino acids. The germline V gene encodes CDR1 SQVTM and CDR2 ANQGSEA. The CDR3 sequence is CSGERMNRNTIYF. In nucleotides, the CDR3 is TGCAGCGGGGAGCGAATGAATAGAAACACCATATATTTT.

The chain uses TRBV7-9 and TRBJ2-4, with 7 bases matching TRBD1. In germline, CDR1 is SEHNR, CDR2 FQNEAQ (reference sequence). The CDR3 length is 13 residues. Trimming cost V 6 bases and J 8 bases; bases outside gene matches: 7. The CDR3 loop is CASREADRDIQYF. CDR3 DNA sequence: TGTGCCAGCAGGGAGGCCGACAGGGACATTCAGTACTTC.